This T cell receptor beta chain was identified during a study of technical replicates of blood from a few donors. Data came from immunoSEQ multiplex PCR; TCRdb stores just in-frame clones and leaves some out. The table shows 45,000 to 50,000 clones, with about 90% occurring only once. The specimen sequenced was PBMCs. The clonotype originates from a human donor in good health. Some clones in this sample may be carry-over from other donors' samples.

CDR3 amino acids: CASTTPGLAGGCTDTQYF. In DNA, the CDR3 is TGTGCCAGCACTACACCGGGACTAGCGGGAGGCTGCACAGATACGCAGTATTTT. The chain joins TRBV11-3 to TRBJ2-3; 15 bases line up with TRBD2. The junction had 9 bases not matched to a gene; V was cut back by 7 bases and J by 1 base. CDR1 SGHNT and CDR2 YENEEA come from the germline V gene. This CDR3 is 18 amino acids long.